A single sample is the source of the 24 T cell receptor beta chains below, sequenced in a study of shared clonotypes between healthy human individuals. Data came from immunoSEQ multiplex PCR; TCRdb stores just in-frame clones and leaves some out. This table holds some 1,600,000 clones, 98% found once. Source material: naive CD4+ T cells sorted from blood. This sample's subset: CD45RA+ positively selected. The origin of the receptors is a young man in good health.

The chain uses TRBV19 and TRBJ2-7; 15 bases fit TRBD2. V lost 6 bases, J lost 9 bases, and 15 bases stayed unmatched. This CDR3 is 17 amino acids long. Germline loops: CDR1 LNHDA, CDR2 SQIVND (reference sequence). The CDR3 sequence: CASSQTGTSGRFNGQYF. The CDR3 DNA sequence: TGTGCCAGTAGCCAGACCGGGACTAGCGGGAGGTTCAACGGGCAGTACTTC.

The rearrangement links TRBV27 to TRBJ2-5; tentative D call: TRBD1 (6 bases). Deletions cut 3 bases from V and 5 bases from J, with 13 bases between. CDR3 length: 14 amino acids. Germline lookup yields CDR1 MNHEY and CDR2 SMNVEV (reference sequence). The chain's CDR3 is CASSFGDIRETQYF. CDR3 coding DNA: TGTGCCAGCAGTTTCGGGGACATTAGGGAGACCCAGTACTTC.

CDR3 DNA sequence: TGTGCCAGCAGCTTGGTAGTTGGAGCGGGAGTGGGCGAGCAGTACTTC. It codes for CASSLVVGAGVGEQYF. The V and J genes are TRBV5-7 and TRBJ2-7; TRBD2 matches 8 bases. TRBV5-7 is an ORF; its function is uncertain. This CDR3 is 16 amino acids long. Trimming cost V 0 bases and J 6 bases; bases outside gene matches: 11.

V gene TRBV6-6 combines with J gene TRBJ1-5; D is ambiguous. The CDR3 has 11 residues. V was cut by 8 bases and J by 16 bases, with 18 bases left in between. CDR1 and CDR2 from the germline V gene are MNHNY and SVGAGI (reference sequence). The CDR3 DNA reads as TGTGCCAGCGGTTTGTACACCCCTAGTCATTTT. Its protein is CASGLYTPSHF.

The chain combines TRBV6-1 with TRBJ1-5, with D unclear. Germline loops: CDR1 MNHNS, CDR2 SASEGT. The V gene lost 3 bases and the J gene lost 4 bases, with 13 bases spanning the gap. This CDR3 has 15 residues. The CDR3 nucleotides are TGTGCCAGCAGTGAGCTACAGTCCCTAAATCAGCCCCAGCATTTT. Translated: CASSELQSLNQPQHF.

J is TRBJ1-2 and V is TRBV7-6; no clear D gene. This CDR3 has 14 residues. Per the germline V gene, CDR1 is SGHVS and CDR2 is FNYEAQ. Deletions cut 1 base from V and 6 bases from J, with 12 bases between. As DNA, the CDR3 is TGTGCCAGCAGCTTAGGTCCGGTCGTCGATGGCTACACCTTC. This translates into CASSLGPVVDGYTF.

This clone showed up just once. This CDR3 reads CASRQMPSGEQYF. CDR3 nucleotides: TGTGCCAGCAGACAAATGCCGTCGGGCGAGCAGTACTTC. The V gene is TRBV28, the J gene TRBJ2-7; the D is unclear. Trimming cost V 6 bases and J 6 bases, with 15 bases left between them. This CDR3 is 13 amino acids long. CDR1 and CDR2 from the germline V gene are MDHEN and SYDVKM.

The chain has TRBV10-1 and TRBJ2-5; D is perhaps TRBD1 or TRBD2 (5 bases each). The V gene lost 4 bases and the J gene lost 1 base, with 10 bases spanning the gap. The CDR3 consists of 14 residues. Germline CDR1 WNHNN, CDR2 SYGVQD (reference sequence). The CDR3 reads CASSAGTLQETQYF. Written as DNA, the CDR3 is TGCGCCAGCAGTGCTGGGACGCTCCAAGAGACCCAGTACTTC.

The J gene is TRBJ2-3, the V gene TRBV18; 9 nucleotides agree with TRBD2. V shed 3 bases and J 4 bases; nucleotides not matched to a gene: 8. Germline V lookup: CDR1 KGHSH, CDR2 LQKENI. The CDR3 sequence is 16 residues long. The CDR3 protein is CASSPLGSGSSDTQYF. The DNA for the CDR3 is TGTGCCAGCTCACCCCTTGGTAGCGGGAGCTCAGATACGCAGTATTTT.

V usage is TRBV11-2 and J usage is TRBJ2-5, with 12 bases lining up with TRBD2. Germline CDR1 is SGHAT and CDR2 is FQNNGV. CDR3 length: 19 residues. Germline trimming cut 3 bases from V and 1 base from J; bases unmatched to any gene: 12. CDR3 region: CASSFHPGLAGLLQETQYF. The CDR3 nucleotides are TGTGCCAGCAGCTTCCACCCCGGACTAGCGGGGCTCCTCCAAGAGACCCAGTACTTC.

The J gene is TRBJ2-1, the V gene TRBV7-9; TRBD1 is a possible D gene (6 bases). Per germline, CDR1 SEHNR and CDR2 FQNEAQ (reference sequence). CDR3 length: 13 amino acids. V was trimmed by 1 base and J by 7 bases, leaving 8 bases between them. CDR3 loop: CASSLGQGNEQFF. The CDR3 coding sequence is TGTGCCAGCAGCTTAGGCCAGGGGAATGAGCAGTTCTTC. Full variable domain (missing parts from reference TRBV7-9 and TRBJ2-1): DTGVSQNPRHKITKRGQNVTFRCDPISEHNRLYWYRQTLGQGPEFLTYFQNEAQLEKSRLLSDRFSAERPKGSFSTLEIQRTEQGDSAMYLCASSLGQGNEQFFGPGTRLTVL.

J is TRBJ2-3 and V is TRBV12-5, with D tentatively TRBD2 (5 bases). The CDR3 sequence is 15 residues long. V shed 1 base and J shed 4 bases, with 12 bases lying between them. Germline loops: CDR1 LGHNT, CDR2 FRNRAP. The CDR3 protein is CASGLGVFSADTQYF. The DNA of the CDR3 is TGTGCTAGTGGTTTGGGGGTGTTTAGCGCAGATACGCAGTATTTT. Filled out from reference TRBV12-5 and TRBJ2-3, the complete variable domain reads DARVTQTPRHKVTEMGQEVTMRCQPILGHNTVFWYRQTMMQGLELLAYFRNRAPLDDSGMPKDRFSAEMPDATLATLKIQPSEPRDSAVYFCASGLGVFSADTQYFGPGTRLTVL.

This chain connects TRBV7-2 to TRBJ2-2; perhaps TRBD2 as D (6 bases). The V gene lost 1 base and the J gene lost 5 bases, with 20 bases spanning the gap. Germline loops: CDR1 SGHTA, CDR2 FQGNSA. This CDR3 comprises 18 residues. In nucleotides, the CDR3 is TGTGCCAGCAGCTTAGAGCGGCGGAGCGAACGGGGGACCGGGGAGCTGTTTTTT. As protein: CASSLERRSERGTGELFF.

This CDR3 reads CASSYVGRKLEETQYF. In DNA form, the CDR3 reads TGTGCCAGCAGTTACGTCGGGAGGAAGCTGGAAGAGACCCAGTACTTC. V gene TRBV6-5 combines with J gene TRBJ2-5, with TRBD2 identical over 7 bases. Germline CDR1 MNHEY, CDR2 SVGAGI. V lost 2 bases to trimming and J lost 3 bases; unmatched junction nucleotides: 9. This CDR3 is built from 16 residues.

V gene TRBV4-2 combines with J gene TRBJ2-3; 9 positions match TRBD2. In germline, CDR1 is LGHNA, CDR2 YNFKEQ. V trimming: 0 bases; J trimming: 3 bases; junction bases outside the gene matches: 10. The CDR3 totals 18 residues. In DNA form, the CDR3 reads TGTGCCAGCAGCCAAGATTTGGCGGGAGGGCCATTGACAGATACGCAGTATTTT. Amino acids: CASSQDLAGGPLTDTQYF.

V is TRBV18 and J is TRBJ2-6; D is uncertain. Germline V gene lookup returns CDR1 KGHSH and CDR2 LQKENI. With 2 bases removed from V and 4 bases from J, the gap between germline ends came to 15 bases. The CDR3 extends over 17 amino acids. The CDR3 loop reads CASSPVDGLRGANVLTF. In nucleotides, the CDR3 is TGTGCCAGCTCACCAGTCGACGGGCTAAGGGGGGCCAACGTCCTGACTTTC.

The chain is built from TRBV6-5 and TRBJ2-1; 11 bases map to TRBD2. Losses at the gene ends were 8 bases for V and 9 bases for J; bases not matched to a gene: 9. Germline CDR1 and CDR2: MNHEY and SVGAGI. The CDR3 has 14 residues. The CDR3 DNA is TGTGCCAGCCGTCTAGCGGGAGGAGAGAGTGAGCAGTTCTTC. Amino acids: CASRLAGGESEQFF.

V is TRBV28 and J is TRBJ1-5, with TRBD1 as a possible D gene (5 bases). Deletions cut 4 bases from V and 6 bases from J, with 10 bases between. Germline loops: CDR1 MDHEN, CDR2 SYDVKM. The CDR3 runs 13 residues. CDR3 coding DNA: TGTGCCAGCAGTTGGGGGTACGGTCAGCCCCAGCATTTT. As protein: CASSWGYGQPQHF.

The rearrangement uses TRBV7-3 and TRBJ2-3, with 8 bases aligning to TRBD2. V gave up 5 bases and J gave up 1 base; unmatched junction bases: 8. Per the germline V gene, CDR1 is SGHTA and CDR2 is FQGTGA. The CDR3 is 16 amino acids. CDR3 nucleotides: TGTGCCAGCAGCCGGGCCAGCGGGAGCGGCACAGATACGCAGTATTTT. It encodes CASSRASGSGTDTQYF.

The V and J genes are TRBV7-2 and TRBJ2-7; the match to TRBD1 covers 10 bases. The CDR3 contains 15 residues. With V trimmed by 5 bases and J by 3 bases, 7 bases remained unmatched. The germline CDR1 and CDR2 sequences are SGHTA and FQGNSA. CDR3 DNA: TGTGCCAGCAGCATGACAGGGGGCGCCCTCTACGAGCAGTACTTC. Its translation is CASSMTGGALYEQYF.

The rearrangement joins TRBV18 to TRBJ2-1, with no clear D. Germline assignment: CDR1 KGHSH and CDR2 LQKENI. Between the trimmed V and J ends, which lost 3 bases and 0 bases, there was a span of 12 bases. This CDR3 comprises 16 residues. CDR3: CASSPLQVRSYNEQFF. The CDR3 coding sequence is TGTGCCAGCTCACCGTTACAAGTCCGCTCCTACAATGAGCAGTTCTTC.

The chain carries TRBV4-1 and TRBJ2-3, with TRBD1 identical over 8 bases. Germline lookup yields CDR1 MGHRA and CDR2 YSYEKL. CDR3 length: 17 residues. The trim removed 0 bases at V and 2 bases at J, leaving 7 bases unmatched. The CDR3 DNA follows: TGCGCCAGCAGCCAAGACGGGACAGGAGGGTTCACAGATACGCAGTATTTT. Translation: CASSQDGTGGFTDTQYF.

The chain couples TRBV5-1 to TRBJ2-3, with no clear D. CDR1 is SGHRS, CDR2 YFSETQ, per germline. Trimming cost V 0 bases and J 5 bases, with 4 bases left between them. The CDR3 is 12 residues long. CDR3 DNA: TGCGCCAGCAGCTTGGCCGTAGATACGCAGTATTTT. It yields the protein CASSLAVDTQYF. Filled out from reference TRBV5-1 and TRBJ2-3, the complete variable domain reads KAGVTQTPRYLIKTRGQQVTLSCSPISGHRSVSWYQQTPGQGLQFLFEYFSETQRNKGNFPGRFSGRQFSNSRSEMNVSTLELGDSALYLCASSLAVDTQYFGPGTRLTVL.

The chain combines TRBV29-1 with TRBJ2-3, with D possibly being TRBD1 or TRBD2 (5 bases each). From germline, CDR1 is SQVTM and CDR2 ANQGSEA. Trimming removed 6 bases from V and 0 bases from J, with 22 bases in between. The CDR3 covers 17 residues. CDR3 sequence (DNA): TGCAGCGTGCAGGGTTCAGGTCTAGCCGAGAGCACAGATACGCAGTATTTT. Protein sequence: CSVQGSGLAESTDTQYF.